What follows are 19 T cell receptor beta chains derived from one specimen sequenced in a study of T-cell reconstitution after alpha-beta-depleted transplantation in children (TCRdb year 2016). The protocol used for the library was PCR. These reads were obtained on an Illumina HiSeq 2500. TCR libraries were prepared with molecular barcoding, using unique molecular identifiers to normalize TCRbeta repertoire quantification. TCRdb handled the public reads itself, with Q25 trimming in fastp and clone calling in MiXCR, and kept productive beta chains. When rows share a CDR3 protein, they turn into one entry using the most common DNA and genes. Here the sample has some 500,000 distinct CDR3 sequences; about 30% occur a single time. Less than 2.5% of the sample is held by the ten biggest clonotypes. This material consisted of PBMCs from the stem cell graft donor, taken from the stem cell graft. All receptors come from a human donor who donated a stem cell graft to a child with aplastic anemia.

This clonotype appeared a few times. J is TRBJ1-1 and V is TRBV29-1; 10 positions match TRBD1. There are 17 residues in the CDR3. V was pared by 6 bases and J by 1 base, with 14 bases of the junction left unmatched. Germline CDR1 reads SQVTM; CDR2 reads ANQGSEA. CDR3 sequence (DNA): TGCAGCGTCTTTGGGACTGGGGGACAGGGGCCGAACACTGAAGCTTTCTTT. As protein: CSVFGTGGQGPNTEAFF.

This clonotype was seen a few times. The rearrangement joins TRBV7-2 to TRBJ1-4; D gene ambiguous. Trimming shortened V by 4 bases and J by 0 bases, and 9 bases separated the two germline ends. In germline, CDR1 is SGHTA, CDR2 FQGNSA. The CDR3 extends over 15 amino acids. The CDR3 is CASSYSPATNEKLFF. The CDR3 DNA sequence: TGTGCCAGCAGCTATTCACCAGCAACTAATGAAAAACTGTTTTTT.

The V and J genes are TRBV20-1 and TRBJ1-2; 7 bases agree with TRBD1. The V gene end was trimmed by 3 bases and the J gene end by 2 bases; junction bases not matched to a gene: 12. There are 16 residues in the CDR3. CDR1 is DFQATT, CDR2 SNEGSKA, per germline (reference sequence). CDR3 region: CSASAGTAGGNYGYTF. As DNA, the CDR3 is TGCAGTGCTAGCGCCGGGACAGCCGGCGGAAACTATGGCTACACCTTC.

The gene calls are TRBV6-4 and TRBJ1-6; a weak D match, TRBD1 (5 bases). The germline V gene has CDR1 MRHNA and CDR2 SNTAGT. This CDR3 is built from 14 residues. V dropped 6 bases and J dropped 3 bases, with 9 bases sitting between them. CDR3 nucleotides: TGTGCCAGCAGGGAAGGGGTCTATAATTCACCCCTCCACTTT. It specifies CASREGVYNSPLHF.

The V call is TRBV19, the J call TRBJ2-5; 7 nucleotides match TRBD2. This CDR3 is 12 amino acids long. Germline V gene data show CDR1 as LNHDA and CDR2 as SQIVND (reference sequence). J gave up 5 bases and V 3 bases, and 0 bases lay outside the gene matches. The DNA of the CDR3 is TGTGCCAGTAGTATCGGGGGGGAGACCCAGTACTTC. It encodes CASSIGGETQYF.

This clonotype has just a few counts. The chain joins TRBV5-4 to TRBJ2-5; 8 bases agree with TRBD2. With 0 bases clipped from V and 4 bases from J, the junction kept 17 bases outside the gene matches. Germline V lookup: CDR1 SGHNT, CDR2 YYREEE (reference sequence). The CDR3 spans 19 residues. CDR3 DNA sequence: TGTGCCAGCAGCTTGGGGCGGTCGGGAAGGCGGGAGGATCGAGAGACCCAGTACTTC. Residues: CASSLGRSGRREDRETQYF.

This clonotype was seen repeatedly, ten times or more. This sequence joins TRBV29-1 and TRBJ2-5, with D perhaps given as TRBD1 or TRBD2 (5 bases each). This CDR3 contains 13 residues. V lost 3 bases to trimming and J lost 2 bases, with 10 bases between them. Germline CDR1 SQVTM, CDR2 ANQGSEA. This CDR3 is CSVEGPTQETQYF. Written as DNA, the CDR3 is TGCAGCGTTGAGGGACCGACGCAAGAGACCCAGTACTTC.

This clonotype was counted between two and nine times. V usage is TRBV20-1 and J usage is TRBJ2-7; D gene ambiguous. The CDR3 has 14 amino acids. The germline CDR1 and CDR2 sequences are DFQATT and SNEGSKA (reference sequence). Trimming removed 6 bases from V and 3 bases from J, with 18 bases in between. The CDR3, as DNA: TGCAGTGCAACAAGAACCGGGCCTAGCTACGAGCAGTACTTC. This encodes CSATRTGPSYEQYF.

The chain uses TRBV30 and TRBJ1-1; D is unresolved. CDR1 is GTSNPN and CDR2 is SVGIG in the germline V gene (reference sequence). V gave up 8 bases and J gave up 0 bases, with 10 bases separating them. The CDR3 has 12 amino acids. The CDR3 reads CALTWMNTEAFF. The CDR3 DNA is TGTGCCCTGACATGGATGAACACTGAAGCTTTCTTT.

In this sample, this clonotype turned up once. This chain uses TRBV18 with TRBJ2-5; D unclear. V lost 2 bases, J lost 5 bases, and 9 bases lay in between. The CDR3 loop spans 13 amino acids. The germline gives CDR1 KGHSH, CDR2 LQKENI. The CDR3 nucleotides read TGTGCCAGCTCACCAATTATCAAGGAGACCCAGTACTTC. It encodes CASSPIIKETQYF.

The genes are TRBV6-1 and TRBJ2-7; D gene ambiguous. Trimming shortened V by 7 bases and J by 1 base, and 11 bases separated the two germline ends. Germline loops: CDR1 MNHNS, CDR2 SASEGT. This CDR3 contains 13 residues. CDR3 in DNA: TGTGCCAGCAAGGACGGCGGATCCTACGAGCAGTACTTC. Amino acids: CASKDGGSYEQYF.

V and J are TRBV9 and TRBJ2-5; either TRBD1 or TRBD2 may supply D (5 bases each). V lost 4 bases, J lost 4 bases, and 17 bases lay in between. Germline lookup yields CDR1 SGDLS and CDR2 YYNGEE. This CDR3 is built from 15 residues. For the CDR3, the DNA is TGTGCCAGCAGCCCCGTACTAGGAAGGGGAGAGACCCAGTACTTC. This gives the protein CASSPVLGRGETQYF.

The chain recombines TRBV29-1 with TRBJ2-2; maybe TRBD2 (5 bases). Per the germline V gene, CDR1 is SQVTM and CDR2 is ANQGSEA. The CDR3 loop spans 12 amino acids. V was shortened by 1 base and J by 8 bases, with 8 bases between the two germline ends. The CDR3 region has the DNA TGCAGCGTTGAAGTGAGGGTAGGGGAGCTGTTTTTT. Translated, it gives CSVEVRVGELFF.

This clonotype was seen a few times. This chain links TRBV7-6 with TRBJ2-5; TRBD2 is a possible D gene (6 bases). The CDR3 length is 15 residues. CDR1 SGHVS and CDR2 FNYEAQ come from the germline V gene. V was clipped by 5 bases and J by 5 bases, with 18 bases between them. CDR3 bases: TGTGCCAGCAGCGCGATGGCCGGGACTGGGGAGACCCAGTACTTC. This encodes CASSAMAGTGETQYF. Supplemented by reference TRBV7-6 and TRBJ2-5, the full variable domain reads GAGVSQSPRYKVTKRGQDVALRCDPISGHVSLYWYRQALGQGPEFLTYFNYEAQQDKSGLPNDRFSAERPEGSISTLTIQRTEQRDSAMYRCASSAMAGTGETQYFGPGTRLLVL.

The V call is TRBV19, the J call TRBJ2-3; D call uncertain. Germline V CDR1 and CDR2: LNHDA, SQIVND (reference sequence). V was clipped by 5 bases and J by 10 bases, with 22 bases between them. CDR3 length: 15 residues. The CDR3 loop reads CASSDGPFMEVAQYF. The CDR3 DNA is TGTGCCAGTAGTGACGGGCCTTTTATGGAAGTGGCGCAGTATTTT.

The chain uses TRBV5-6 and TRBJ1-4; D is unresolved. Trimming took 1 base from V and 8 from J, leaving 15 bases between them. CDR3 size: 15 residues. Looked up from germline, CDR1 is SGHDT and CDR2 is YYEEEE. The CDR3 here is CASSLPAVFGEKLFF. For the CDR3, the DNA is TGTGCCAGCAGCTTGCCGGCGGTTTTTGGGGAAAAACTGTTTTTT.

The chain combines TRBV20-1 with TRBJ2-5; 10 bases fit TRBD1. The trim removed 4 bases at V and 4 bases at J, leaving 6 bases unmatched. This CDR3 spans 14 amino acids. Per germline, CDR1 DFQATT and CDR2 SNEGSKA (reference sequence). The CDR3 loop reads CSAMDRGVGETQYF. The CDR3 nucleotides read TGCAGTGCTATGGACAGGGGGGTAGGAGAGACCCAGTACTTC.

V usage is TRBV6-6 and J usage is TRBJ1-1; perhaps TRBD1 as D (6 bases). Germline V gene sequence: CDR1 MNHNY, CDR2 SVGAGI (reference sequence). Trimming left V 5 bases short and J 7 bases short, with 8 bases between. This CDR3 has 11 amino acids. The CDR3 DNA sequence: TGTGCCAGCAGTCAGGGGTATGAAGCTTTCTTT. Protein product: CASSQGYEAFF.

This chain connects TRBV7-9 to TRBJ1-1; 9 bases match TRBD1. This CDR3 has 13 residues. Germline-derived CDR1 and CDR2 are SEHNR and FQNEAQ (reference sequence). The V gene end was trimmed by 4 bases and the J gene end by 9 bases; junction bases not matched to a gene: 6. CDR3 sequence reads: CASSSRQGGQAFF. The CDR3 bases are TGTGCCAGCAGCTCTAGACAGGGGGGACAAGCTTTCTTT.